The next 16 T cell receptor beta chains were all read from a single sample in a study of T cells in Graves' hyperthyroidism and ophthalmopathy. Amplification targeted TCR beta CDR3 regions from RNA transcripts. The HTBI primer set drove a first-round RT-PCR of the TCR CDR3. TCRdb reprocessed the multiplex PCR reads with MiXCR, giving one entry per CDR3 protein. The repertoire holds around 420,000 distinct CDR3 sequences, with approximately 14% as singletons. Material: blood. These receptors were collected from a woman aged 18-29 years with Graves' hyperthyroidism.

CDR3 DNA sequence: TGTGCTAGTGGTTTGTTCCGGGGGCTGGATGAAAAACTGTTTTTT. Its protein product is CASGLFRGLDEKLFF. The chain links TRBV12-5 to TRBJ1-4, with D tentatively TRBD1 (6 bases). The germline gives CDR1 LGHNT, CDR2 FRNRAP. Trimming stripped 2 bases from V and 6 bases from J, with 13 bases between. The CDR3 spans 15 residues.

This sequence joins TRBV10-3 and TRBJ2-5, with TRBD2 identical over 12 bases. V lost 10 bases and J lost 2; bases outside the gene matches: 8. Germline V gives CDR1 ENHRY, CDR2 SYGVKD. CDR3 length: 15 amino acids. This chain's CDR3 is CATSRLAGDQETQYF. The CDR3 region has the DNA TGTGCCACCTCTCGACTAGCGGGAGATCAAGAGACCCAGTACTTC.

The chain is built from TRBV9 and TRBJ2-3, with D tentatively TRBD2 (7 bases). The CDR3 runs to 15 residues. Germline V CDR1 and CDR2: SGDLS, YYNGEE. V was clipped by 4 bases and J by 2 bases, with 14 bases between them. CDR3 amino acids: CASSPRGAPTDTQYF. Here the CDR3 DNA reads TGTGCCAGCAGCCCACGGGGGGCCCCCACAGATACGCAGTATTTT.

This clonotype was counted at least ten times. This chain's CDR3 is CASSASLAGNTGELFF. The CDR3 nucleotides are TGTGCCAGCAGTGCGTCACTAGCGGGGAACACCGGGGAGCTGTTTTTT. The chain recombines TRBV6-1 with TRBJ2-2; 9 positions agree with TRBD2. Germline CDR1 and CDR2: MNHNS and SASEGT. The CDR3 contains 16 residues. Germline trimming cut 4 bases from V and 1 base from J; bases unmatched to any gene: 4.

This clonotype showed up many times. The J gene is TRBJ2-1, the V gene TRBV20-1; D possibly matches TRBD1 or TRBD2 (5 bases each). The germline CDR1 and CDR2 sequences are DFQATT and SNEGSKA (reference sequence). The CDR3 has 14 amino acids. Trimming removed 5 bases at V and 4 bases at J, with 15 bases between. As DNA, the CDR3 is TGCAGTGCTCCGGGGCAGGGCTCTTACAATGAGCAGTTCTTC. Its protein is CSAPGQGSYNEQFF.

Worth noting for this clonotype: This may arise from a read error, as a much more abundant clone is one base away. The chain employs TRBV20-1 and TRBJ1-3, with TRBD1 as a possible D gene (6 bases). V lost 4 bases and J 1 base, leaving 20 bases between the germline ends. The CDR3 consists of 17 residues. Germline values: CDR1 DFQATT, CDR2 SNEGSKA (reference sequence). CDR3 nucleotide sequence: TGCAGTGCTAAAGATCCCCCAGGGGCGAGATCTGGAAACACCATATATTTT. Translated, it gives CSAKDPPGARSGNTIYF.

The chain joins TRBV5-5 to TRBJ1-4; D perhaps matches TRBD1 (6 bases). V was pared by 0 bases and J by 10 bases, with 10 bases between. The CDR3 totals 13 residues. CDR1 is SGHKS and CDR2 is YYEKEE in the germline V gene (reference sequence). Here the CDR3 reads CASSLEGGSKLFF. The CDR3 region has the DNA TGTGCCAGCAGCTTGGAAGGGGGATCAAAACTGTTTTTT. Filled out from reference TRBV5-5 and TRBJ1-4, the complete variable domain reads DAGVTQSPTHLIKTRGQQVTLRCSPISGHKSVSWYQQVLGQGPQFIFQYYEKEERGRGNFPDRFSARQFPNYSSELNVNALLLGDSALYLCASSLEGGSKLFFGSGTQLSVL.

This clonotype was seen ten or more times. V and J are TRBV12-3 or TRBV12-4 and TRBJ2-7, with D possibly matching TRBD1 (5 bases). V was cut by 2 bases and J by 0 bases, with 14 bases left in between. The length of the CDR3 is 16 residues. The CDR3 sequence: CASSLSSAGSSYEQYF. In DNA form, the CDR3 reads TGTGCCAGCAGTTTATCGTCGGCAGGGTCCTCCTACGAGCAGTACTTC.

This clonotype was detected many times. In DNA form, the CDR3 reads TGTGCCACCAGCAGAGATCTCGGGGCATACTCTGGAAACACCATATATTTT. Translation gives CATSRDLGAYSGNTIYF. This chain connects TRBV15 to TRBJ1-3, with D tentatively TRBD1 (5 bases). The germline gives CDR1 LNHNV, CDR2 YYDKDF (reference sequence). V lost 0 bases, J lost 0 bases, and 12 bases lay in between. The CDR3 contains 17 residues.

This clonotype was seen many times. J is TRBJ2-5 and V is TRBV12-3 or TRBV12-4; TRBD2 matches 13 bases. This CDR3 is built from 14 residues. The junction had 4 bases not matched to a gene; V was cut back by 1 base and J by 11 bases. The CDR3 here is CASSLGTSGRKQYF. The CDR3 DNA reads as TGTGCCAGCAGTTTAGGGACTAGCGGGAGAAAACAGTACTTC.

This clonotype was seen repeatedly, ten times or more. V and J are TRBV2 and TRBJ2-7; the D is unclear. The CDR3 is 14 residues long. Germline CDR1 and CDR2: SNHLY and FYNNEI. Between the trimmed V and J ends, which lost 1 base and 1 base, there was a span of 8 bases. CDR3 coding DNA: TGTGCCAGCAGTGAAGTTAGTGGGTCCTACGAGCAGTACTTC. As protein: CASSEVSGSYEQYF.

This clonotype was picked up many times. The J gene is TRBJ2-2, the V gene TRBV30; the D gene is possibly TRBD1 (6 bases). Germline CDR1 and CDR2: GTSNPN and SVGIG (reference sequence). The CDR3 has 17 amino acids. The ends were cut back, 4 bases at V and 6 bases at J, with 24 bases in the middle. CDR3 protein: CAWTSLGAGDGPGELFF. The CDR3 DNA sequence: TGTGCCTGGACCTCCCTAGGGGCAGGGGACGGCCCCGGGGAGCTGTTTTTT.

This clonotype was counted at least ten times. The chain uses TRBV6-6 and TRBJ2-2; tentative D call: TRBD2 (5 bases). Germline V CDR1 and CDR2: MNHNY, SVGAGI (reference sequence). V was trimmed by 0 bases and J by 5 bases, leaving 10 bases between them. The CDR3 consists of 15 residues. Here the CDR3 reads CASSYSRAGTGELFF. The CDR3 nucleotides are TGTGCCAGCAGTTACTCGAGGGCCGGGACCGGGGAGCTGTTTTTT.

This clonotype was detected many times. The CDR3 DNA reads as TGTGCCAGCAGCTACCAGGGGGCTCGGGCAGATACGCAGTATTTT. This gives the protein CASSYQGARADTQYF. The rearrangement uses TRBV7-3 and TRBJ2-3; TRBD1 matches 8 bases. V was pared by 4 bases and J by 4 bases, with 7 bases of the junction left unmatched. The CDR3 sequence is 15 residues long. Germline V gene lookup returns CDR1 SGHTA and CDR2 FQGTGA.

The chain is built from TRBV28 and TRBJ2-1; D call uncertain. Per the germline V gene, CDR1 is MDHEN and CDR2 is SYDVKM. V gave up 8 bases and J gave up 0 bases, with 14 bases separating them. The CDR3 length is 15 residues. The CDR3 loop is CASPPPGTSYNEQFF. CDR3 nucleotides: TGTGCCAGCCCCCCTCCCGGCACCTCCTACAATGAGCAGTTCTTC.

This clonotype was counted a single time. The J gene is TRBJ1-2, the V gene TRBV5-6; TRBD1 matches 9 bases. From germline, CDR1 is SGHDT and CDR2 YYEEEE. Trimming at V came to 7 bases and at J to 3 bases, leaving 7 bases not matched to a gene. CDR3 length equals 14 residues. The CDR3 DNA reads as TGTGCCAGCCGGCCGACAGGGGGGTACTATGGCTACACCTTC. Translating gives CASRPTGGYYGYTF.